These 17 T cell receptor beta chains originate from one sample sequenced in a study of long-term antiretroviral therapy in people with HIV. At the survey level, the v3.0 immunoSEQ assay was run. The repertoire was sequenced with immunoSEQ multiplex PCR; TCRdb's copy has only in-frame clones and lacks some. The sample shows approximately 12,000 clones, approximately 83% of them seen only once. The sequencing used unsorted PBMCs, collected 3.4 years after starting antiretroviral therapy. Every receptor here comes from a man between 35 and 55 years old with HIV.

The genes are TRBV18 and TRBJ2-2, with 7 bases identical to TRBD2. V dropped 3 bases and J dropped 7; count of bases not matched to a gene: 14. This CDR3 spans 17 amino acids. Germline-derived CDR1 and CDR2 are KGHSH and LQKENI. The CDR3, as DNA: TGTGCCAGCTCACCGAACCTCCAGACTAGCCGGATCGGGGAGCTGTTTTTT. It is translated as CASSPNLQTSRIGELFF. The whole variable domain, filled in from reference TRBV18 and TRBJ2-2, reads NAGVMQNPRHLVRRRGQEARLRCSPMKGHSHVYWYRQLPEEGLKFMVYLQKENIIDESGMPKERFSAEFPKEGPSILRIQQVVRGDSAAYFCASSPNLQTSRIGELFFGEGSRLTVL.

The chain employs TRBV30 and TRBJ1-1; TRBD1 is a possible D gene (5 bases). Germline V gene sequence: CDR1 GTSNPN, CDR2 SVGIG (reference sequence). V lost 5 bases to trimming and J lost 1 base, with 8 bases between them. There are 12 residues in the CDR3. Here the CDR3 reads CAWAGTNTEAFF. The CDR3 DNA is TGTGCCTGGGCCGGGACGAACACTGAAGCTTTCTTT.

The chain combines TRBV5-6 with TRBJ1-2; D is possibly TRBD1 (6 bases). The CDR3 loop spans 14 amino acids. Trimming left V 4 bases short and J 4 bases short, with 14 bases between. Germline-derived CDR1 and CDR2 are SGHDT and YYEEEE. CDR3 nucleotide sequence: TGTGCCAGCAGCCAGGACAGCGCTCCCTATGGCTACACCTTC. Residues: CASSQDSAPYGYTF.

The rearrangement joins TRBV6-4 to TRBJ2-2, with TRBD2 matching over 11 bases. The trim removed 5 bases at V and 3 bases at J, leaving 2 bases unmatched. The CDR3 length is 15 residues. Germline CDR1 reads MRHNA; CDR2 reads SNTAGT. The CDR3 region is CASSMGLADTGELFF. CDR3 bases: TGTGCCAGCAGTATGGGACTAGCGGACACCGGGGAGCTGTTTTTT.

In this sample, this clone turned up once. The rearrangement links TRBV4-3 to TRBJ2-1; D may match TRBD1 or TRBD2 (5 bases each). CDR1 and CDR2 (germline): LGHNA, YSLEER. V lost 0 bases and J lost 6, with 6 bases in between. CDR3 length: 13 residues. The CDR3, as DNA: TGCGCCAGCAGCCAAGATGGGGGCAATGAGCAGTTCTTC. This gives the protein CASSQDGGNEQFF.

This clone is a singleton in its sample. CDR3 coding DNA: TGCGCCAGCAGCACCGGACGGGGGGACACAGATACGCAGTATTTT. The encoded protein is CASSTGRGDTDTQYF. This chain uses TRBV5-1 with TRBJ2-3; 7 positions match TRBD2. The CDR3 has 15 residues. Germline V gene lookup returns CDR1 SGHRS and CDR2 YFSETQ. The V gene end was trimmed by 4 bases and the J gene end by 2 bases; junction bases not matched to a gene: 7. The entire variable domain, with the rest obtained from reference TRBV5-1 and TRBJ2-3, is as follows: KAGVTQTPRYLIKTRGQQVTLSCSPISGHRSVSWYQQTPGQGLQFLFEYFSETQRNKGNFPGRFSGRQFSNSRSEMNVSTLELGDSALYLCASSTGRGDTDTQYFGPGTRLTVL.

This chain uses TRBV18 with TRBJ1-5, with D unresolved. CDR3 size: 12 residues. Trimming cost V 8 bases and J 2 bases, with 7 bases left between them. Germline CDR1 reads KGHSH; CDR2 reads LQKENI. CDR3 DNA: TGTGCCAGCACTCGGGGCAATCAGCCCCAGCATTTT. Protein sequence: CASTRGNQPQHF.

The J gene is TRBJ2-5, the V gene TRBV11-2; D remains ambiguous. CDR3 length: 13 amino acids. Trimming took 3 bases from V and 2 from J, leaving 7 bases between them. Germline values: CDR1 SGHAT, CDR2 FQNNGV. CDR3 bases: TGTGCCAGCAGCTTTACGACTCAAGAGACCCAGTACTTC. Amino acid sequence: CASSFTTQETQYF.

The genes are TRBV19 and TRBJ1-1, with D hard to call. V lost 4 bases, J lost 2 bases, and 8 bases lay in between. CDR1 LNHDA and CDR2 SQIVND come from the germline V gene (reference sequence). This CDR3 is 13 amino acids long. CDR3 DNA sequence: TGTGCCAGTAGTACGACTATTAACACTGAAGCTTTCTTT. This codes for CASSTTINTEAFF.

This sequence joins TRBV5-1 and TRBJ2-3, with D hard to call. The CDR3 spans 16 residues. The V gene's germline CDR1 is SGHRS and CDR2 YFSETQ. Deletions cut 7 bases from V and 2 bases from J, with 20 bases between. As DNA, the CDR3 is TGCGCCAGCGCCTTACAACCTGGCGGAAACACAGATACGCAGTATTTT. As protein: CASALQPGGNTDTQYF.

The chain joins TRBV7-2 to TRBJ2-1; tentatively, D is TRBD1 (6 bases). V was pared by 2 bases and J by 10 bases, with 18 bases between. Germline CDR1 reads SGHTA; CDR2 reads FQGNSA. CDR3 length: 15 residues. The CDR3 coding sequence is TGTGCCAGCAGCTTAATCCTCGGCAGGGGTCGAGAGCAGTTCTTC. Protein: CASSLILGRGREQFF.

The genes are TRBV28 and TRBJ1-5; 7 positions agree with TRBD1. The junction had 13 bases not matched to a gene; V was cut back by 5 bases and J by 3 bases. CDR1 is MDHEN and CDR2 is SYDVKM in the germline V gene. This CDR3 is 17 amino acids long. CDR3 sequence reads: CASSLQPGQRPNQPQHF. The CDR3 DNA reads as TGTGCCAGCAGTCTCCAACCGGGACAGAGACCCAATCAGCCCCAGCATTTT. The full variable domain, with the rest looked up from reference TRBV28 and TRBJ1-5, is DVKVTQSSRYLVKRTGEKVFLECVQDMDHENMFWYRQDPGLGLRLIYFSYDVKMKEKGDIPEGYSVSREKKERFSLILESASTNQTSMYLCASSLQPGQRPNQPQHFGDGTRLSIL.

The J gene is TRBJ1-3, the V gene TRBV29-1; D not resolved. Germline values: CDR1 SQVTM, CDR2 ANQGSEA. V was clipped by 0 bases and J by 3 bases, with 15 bases between them. The CDR3 has 16 amino acids. The CDR3 is CSVEEVGLVYGNTIYF. The CDR3, as DNA: TGCAGCGTTGAAGAGGTCGGGCTCGTCTATGGAAACACCATATATTTT. Full variable domain (remainder filled in from reference TRBV29-1 and TRBJ1-3): SAVISQKPSRDICQRGTSLTIQCQVDSQVTMMFWYRQQPGQSLTLIATANQGSEATYESGFVIDKFPISRPNLTFSTLTVSNMSPEDSSIYLCSVEEVGLVYGNTIYFGEGSWLTVV.

This chain links TRBV7-8 with TRBJ2-5, with a possible D match to TRBD2 (5 bases). The V gene lost 4 bases and the J gene lost 2 bases, with 8 bases spanning the gap. The length of the CDR3 is 13 residues. Germline values: CDR1 SGHVS, CDR2 FQNEAQ. For the CDR3, the DNA is TGTGCCAGCAGCTCGGACTTACAAGAGACCCAGTACTTC. It codes for CASSSDLQETQYF.

This clone was detected once. The chain is built from TRBV11-1 and TRBJ1-2, with TRBD1 identical over 12 bases. The CDR3 contains 16 residues. V dropped 4 bases and J dropped 4; count of bases not matched to a gene: 7. Germline CDR1 SGHAT, CDR2 FQDESV (reference sequence). CDR3 sequence reads: CASSSRDRGHGYGYTF. The CDR3 bases are TGTGCCAGCAGCTCGCGGGACAGGGGGCACGGCTATGGCTACACCTTC. The complete variable domain, with remaining parts taken from reference TRBV11-1 and TRBJ1-2, reads EAEVAQSPRYKITEKSQAVAFWCDPISGHATLYWYRQILGQGPELLVQFQDESVVDDSQLPKDRFSAERLKGVDSTLKIQPAELGDSAMYLCASSSRDRGHGYGYTFGSGTRLTVV.

This chain uses TRBV28 with TRBJ2-1; D is unresolved. V lost 5 bases and J lost 0, with 11 bases in between. There are 15 residues in the CDR3. The V gene's germline CDR1 is MDHEN and CDR2 SYDVKM. The CDR3 sequence: CASSVRASSYNEQFF. The CDR3 region has the DNA TGTGCCAGCAGTGTTAGGGCGAGCTCCTACAATGAGCAGTTCTTC.

The genes are TRBV7-2 and TRBJ1-5; a possible D gene is TRBD1 (6 bases). V was pared by 3 bases and J by 4 bases, with 19 bases between. Germline-derived CDR1 and CDR2 are SGHTA and FQGNSA. This CDR3 region has 17 residues. The chain's CDR3 is CASSFGPRGRKNQPQHF. The CDR3, as DNA: TGTGCCAGCAGCTTTGGGCCCAGGGGAAGAAAGAATCAGCCCCAGCATTTT.